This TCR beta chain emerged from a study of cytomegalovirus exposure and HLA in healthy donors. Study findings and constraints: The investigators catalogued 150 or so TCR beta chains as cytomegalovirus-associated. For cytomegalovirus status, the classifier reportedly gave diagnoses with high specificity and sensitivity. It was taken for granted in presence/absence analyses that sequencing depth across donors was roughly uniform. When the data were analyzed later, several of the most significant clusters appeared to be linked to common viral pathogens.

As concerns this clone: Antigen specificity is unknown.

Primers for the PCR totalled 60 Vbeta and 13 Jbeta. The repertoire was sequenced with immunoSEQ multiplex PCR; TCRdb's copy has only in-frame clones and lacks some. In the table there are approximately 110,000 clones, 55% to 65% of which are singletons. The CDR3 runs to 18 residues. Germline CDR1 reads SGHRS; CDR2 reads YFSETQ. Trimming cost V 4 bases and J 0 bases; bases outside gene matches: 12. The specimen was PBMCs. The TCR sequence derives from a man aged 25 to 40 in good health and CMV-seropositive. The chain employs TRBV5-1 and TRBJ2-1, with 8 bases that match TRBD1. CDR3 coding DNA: TGCGCCAGCAGCCCCCGAAGAATAGGACAGGGCTCCTACAATGAGCAGTTCTTC. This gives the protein CASSPRRIGQGSYNEQFF.